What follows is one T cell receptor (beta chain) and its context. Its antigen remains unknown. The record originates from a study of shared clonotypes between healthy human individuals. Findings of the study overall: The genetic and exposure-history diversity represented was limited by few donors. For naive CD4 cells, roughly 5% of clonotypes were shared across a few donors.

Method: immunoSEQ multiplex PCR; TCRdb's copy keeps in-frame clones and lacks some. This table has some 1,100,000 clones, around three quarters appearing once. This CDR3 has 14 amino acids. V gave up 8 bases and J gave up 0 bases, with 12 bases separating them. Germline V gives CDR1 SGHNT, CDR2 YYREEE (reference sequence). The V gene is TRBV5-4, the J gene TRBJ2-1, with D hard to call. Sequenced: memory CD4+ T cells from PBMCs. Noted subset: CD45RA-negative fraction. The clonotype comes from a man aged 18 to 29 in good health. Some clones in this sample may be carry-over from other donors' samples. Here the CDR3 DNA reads TGTGCCAGACTAATCGATAGCTCCTACAATGAGCAGTTCTTC. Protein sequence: CARLIDSSYNEQFF.